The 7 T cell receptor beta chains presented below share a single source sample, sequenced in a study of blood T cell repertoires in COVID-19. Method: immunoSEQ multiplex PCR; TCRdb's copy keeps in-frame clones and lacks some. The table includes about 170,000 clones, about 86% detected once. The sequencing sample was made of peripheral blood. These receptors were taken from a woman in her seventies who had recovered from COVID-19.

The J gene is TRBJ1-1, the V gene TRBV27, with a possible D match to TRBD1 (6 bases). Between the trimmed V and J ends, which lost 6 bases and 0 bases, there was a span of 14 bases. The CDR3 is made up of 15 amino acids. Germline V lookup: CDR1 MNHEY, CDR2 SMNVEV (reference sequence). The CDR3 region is CASSPQGLMNTEAFF. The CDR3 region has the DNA TGTGCCAGCAGCCCACAGGGCCTGATGAACACTGAAGCTTTCTTT.

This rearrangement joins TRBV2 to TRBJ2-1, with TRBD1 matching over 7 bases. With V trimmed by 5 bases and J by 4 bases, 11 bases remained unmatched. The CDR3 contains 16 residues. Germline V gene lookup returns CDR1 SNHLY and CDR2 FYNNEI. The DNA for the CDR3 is TGTGCCAGCAGTTACCCGACAGGGAACACTTACAATGAGCAGTTCTTC. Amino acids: CASSYPTGNTYNEQFF.

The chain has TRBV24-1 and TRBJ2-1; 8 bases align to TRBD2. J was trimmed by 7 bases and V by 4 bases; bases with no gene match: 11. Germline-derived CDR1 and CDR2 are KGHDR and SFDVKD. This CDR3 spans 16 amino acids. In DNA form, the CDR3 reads TGTGCCACCAGTGACCCCCGAGCGGGAGTAGAAAATGAGCAGTTCTTC. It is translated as CATSDPRAGVENEQFF.

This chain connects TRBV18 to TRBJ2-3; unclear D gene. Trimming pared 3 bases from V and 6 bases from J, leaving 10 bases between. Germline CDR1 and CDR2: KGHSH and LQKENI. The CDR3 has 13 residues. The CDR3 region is CASSPLSVDTQYF. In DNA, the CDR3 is TGTGCCAGCTCACCGCTTTCGGTGGATACGCAGTATTTT.

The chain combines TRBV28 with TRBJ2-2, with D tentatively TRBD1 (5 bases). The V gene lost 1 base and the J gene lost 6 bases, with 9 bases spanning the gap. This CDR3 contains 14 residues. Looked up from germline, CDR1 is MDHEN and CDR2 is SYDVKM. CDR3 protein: CASSLSEQAGELFF. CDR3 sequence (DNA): TGTGCCAGCAGTTTATCAGAACAGGCCGGGGAGCTGTTTTTT. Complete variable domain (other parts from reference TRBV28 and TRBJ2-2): DVKVTQSSRYLVKRTGEKVFLECVQDMDHENMFWYRQDPGLGLRLIYFSYDVKMKEKGDIPEGYSVSREKKERFSLILESASTNQTSMYLCASSLSEQAGELFFGEGSRLTVL.

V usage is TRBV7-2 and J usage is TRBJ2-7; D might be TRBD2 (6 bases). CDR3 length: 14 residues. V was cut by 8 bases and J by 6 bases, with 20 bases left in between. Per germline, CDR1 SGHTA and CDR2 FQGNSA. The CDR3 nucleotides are TGTGCCAGCGAGGCCCCTGGGCGGGATGTCGAGCAGTACTTC. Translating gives CASEAPGRDVEQYF.

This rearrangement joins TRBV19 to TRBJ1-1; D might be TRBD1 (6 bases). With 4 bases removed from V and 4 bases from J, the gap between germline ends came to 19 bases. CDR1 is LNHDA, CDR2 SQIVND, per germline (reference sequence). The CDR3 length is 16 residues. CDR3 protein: CASSKGGGQGGTEAFF. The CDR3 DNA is TGTGCCAGTAGTAAGGGGGGGGGCCAGGGAGGCACTGAAGCTTTCTTT.